A selection of T cell receptor beta chains follows, all from one sample in a study of T-cell reconstitution after alpha-beta-depleted transplantation in children. MiXCR, run by TCRdb on the PCR reads, gives a single entry per CDR3 protein. The sample contains hundreds of thousands of distinct CDR3 sequences, approximately 12% of which appear only once. Specimen: PBMCs, mostly from graft donor cells, collected 360 days after TCRalphabeta/CD19-depleted stem cell transplant. These receptors came from a male patient younger than 18 who had a stem cell transplant for acute myeloid leukemia, so the T cells may come from the graft donor. Both conserved end residues are part of each CDR3. D genes are given only for firm matches. Clone size appears in some rows only: once, few, many, or a class for an expanded clone.

V	J	D	size	CDR3	DNA
TRBV24-1	TRBJ2-7	-	-	CATSDRDSTGLYEQYF	TGTGCCACCAGTGACCGGGACTCTACGGGGCTTTACGAGCAGTACTTC
TRBV29-1	TRBJ2-3	-	many	CSDIGENTDTQYF	TGCAGCGACATCGGGGAGAACACAGATACGCAGTATTTT
TRBV28	TRBJ2-5	-	many	CASSFYWETQYF	TGTGCCAGCAGTTTTTATTGGGAGACCCAGTACTTC
TRBV19	TRBJ1-6	-	-	CASSRQDGRYSPLHF	TGTGCCAGTAGTCGGCAGGACGGACGCTATTCACCCCTCCACTTT
TRBV7-8	TRBJ2-3	-	-	CASSLREGGIGTDTQYF	TGTGCCAGCAGCTTAAGGGAGGGGGGTATTGGTACAGATACGCAGTATTTT
TRBV18	TRBJ1-5	TRBD1	few	CASSLLPGQRDLGPQHF	TGTGCCAGCTCTCTCCTACCGGGACAGAGGGATTTAGGGCCCCAGCATTTT
TRBV3-1	TRBJ2-2	-	-	CASSPPFLGRDTGELFF	TGTGCCAGCAGCCCTCCATTCTTGGGGCGAGACACCGGGGAGCTGTTTTTT
TRBV5-1	TRBJ2-3	-	few	CASSTLPGAPDTQYF	TGCGCCAGCAGCACCCTACCTGGGGCGCCAGATACGCAGTATTTT
TRBV5-1	TRBJ2-5	-	-	CASSMIQETQYF	TGCGCCAGCAGCATGATCCAAGAGACCCAGTACTTC
TRBV6-2/TRBV6-3	TRBJ2-1	TRBD1	-	CASRGGPGQGWFF	TGTGCCAGCAGGGGGGGGCCGGGACAGGGTTGGTTCTTC
TRBV11-2	TRBJ2-4	-	-	CASSREMGPFSFGNIQYF	TGTGCCAGCAGCCGGGAGATGGGACCCTTCTCCTTTGGGAACATTCAGTACTTC
TRBV4-2	TRBJ2-1	-	few	CASSQDLRDNEQFF	TGTGCCAGCAGCCAAGATCTACGCGACAATGAGCAGTTCTTC
TRBV6-1	TRBJ2-7	-	many	CASRQGTEGPYEQYF	TGTGCCAGCAGACAGGGAACCGAAGGGCCCTACGAGCAGTACTTC
TRBV7-2	TRBJ2-1	-	few	CASSLARGREFF	TGTGCCAGCAGCTTAGCGCGGGGAAGGGAGTTCTTC
TRBV6-1	TRBJ2-1	-	many	CASSPDPSSYNEQFF	TGTGCCAGCAGCCCCGACCCAAGCTCCTACAATGAGCAGTTCTTC
TRBV5-8	TRBJ2-4	TRBD2	-	CASSLARSGDQF	TGTGCCAGCAGCTTGGCCAGGAGCGGGGATCAATTC
TRBV28	TRBJ2-5	TRBD1	many	CASSLGTGHNTEETQYF	TGTGCCAGCAGTTTAGGGACAGGGCATAACACAGAAGAGACCCAGTACTTC
TRBV12-3/TRBV12-4	TRBJ2-1	TRBD2	few	CASSRLASGRIYNEQFF	TGTGCCAGCAGCCGACTAGCTAGCGGGAGGATCTACAATGAGCAGTTCTTC
TRBV5-1	TRBJ2-3	TRBD1	few	CASSLARQGTDTQYF	TGCGCCAGCAGCTTGGCTCGACAGGGAACAGATACGCAGTATTTT
TRBV11-3	TRBJ2-1	TRBD2	many	CASSPAGGEQFF	TGTGCCAGCAGCCCAGCGGGAGGTGAGCAGTTCTTC
TRBV12-3/TRBV12-4	TRBJ2-3	-	-	CASTRDSTDTQYF	TGTGCCAGCACCCGGGACTCCACAGATACGCAGTATTTT
TRBV5-1	TRBJ2-7	-	few	CASSLAAYVQYEQYF	TGCGCCAGCAGCTTGGCGGCTTATGTTCAGTACGAGCAGTACTTC
TRBV4-3	TRBJ2-2	-	few	CASSQTGATGELFF	TGCGCCAGCAGCCAAACGGGAGCGACCGGGGAGCTGTTTTTT
TRBV12-3/TRBV12-4	TRBJ2-1	-	-	CASSLGGGNYNEQFF	TGTGCCAGCAGTTTAGGTGGAGGTAACTACAATGAGCAGTTCTTC
TRBV3-1	TRBJ2-5	TRBD1	few	CASSQEGTGINQETQYF	TGTGCCAGCAGCCAAGAGGGGACAGGGATTAACCAAGAGACCCAGTACTTC
TRBV5-1	TRBJ2-3	TRBD2	-	CASSLDGGAPDTQYF	TGCGCCAGCAGCTTAGACGGGGGGGCCCCCGATACGCAGTATTTT
TRBV19	TRBJ2-1	-	-	CASSIVAGIYNEQFF	TGTGCCAGTAGTATAGTGGCAGGGATCTACAATGAGCAGTTCTTC
TRBV6-5	TRBJ2-3	-	-	CASSYNRNTQYF	TGTGCCAGCAGTTACAATAGGAATACGCAGTATTTT
TRBV24-1	TRBJ2-1	TRBD2	few	CATSDLSGDPYNEQFF	TGTGCCACCAGTGATCTAAGCGGGGACCCCTACAATGAGCAGTTCTTC
TRBV27	TRBJ2-7	-	-	CASSFIISTGPYEQYF	TGTGCCAGCAGTTTCATAATTTCCACAGGACCCTACGAGCAGTACTTC
TRBV5-6	TRBJ2-1	TRBD2	-	CASRLTSGSDYSSYNEQFF	TGTGCCAGCAGACTAACTAGCGGGAGCGACTACAGCTCCTACAATGAGCAGTTCTTC
TRBV10-3	TRBJ1-2	TRBD1	many	CAINRLTQTGINYGYTF	TGTGCCATCAACAGACTTACCCAGACAGGGATTAACTATGGCTACACCTTC
TRBV24-1	TRBJ2-2	TRBD2	-	CATSDALGSGVTNTGELFF	TGTGCCACCAGTGATGCGTTGGGGAGCGGGGTTACGAACACCGGGGAGCTGTTTTTT
TRBV28	TRBJ2-5	TRBD2	few	CASTLGTSGSETQYF	TGTGCCAGCACCCTGGGGACTAGCGGGAGTGAGACCCAGTACTTC
TRBV20-1	TRBJ2-1	TRBD2	many	CSARVLAGTYNEQFF	TGCAGTGCTAGAGTTCTAGCGGGAACATACAATGAGCAGTTCTTC
TRBV12-3/TRBV12-4	TRBJ2-1	TRBD1	many	CASSLSPGQGAGNEQFF	TGTGCCAGCAGTTTATCCCCAGGACAGGGGGCGGGTAATGAGCAGTTCTTC
TRBV9	TRBJ2-1	-	-	CASSVGRGSYNEQFF	TGTGCCAGCAGCGTAGGGCGGGGCTCCTACAATGAGCAGTTCTTC
TRBV5-6	TRBJ1-1	-	few	CASSLAGPKRAFF	TGTGCCAGCAGCTTGGCCGGACCGAAAAGGGCTTTCTTT
TRBV5-1	TRBJ2-1	TRBD2	-	CASSQSLAGAYNEQFF	TGCGCCAGCAGTCAATCATTAGCGGGAGCCTACAATGAGCAGTTCTTC
TRBV25-1	TRBJ2-5	-	many	CASSDPAGQETQYF	TGTGCCAGCAGTGACCCCGCAGGGCAGGAGACCCAGTACTTC
TRBV28	TRBJ2-1	TRBD2	-	CASSSSLLAGESYNEQFF	TGTGCCAGCAGTTCTAGCCTTCTAGCGGGAGAATCCTACAATGAGCAGTTCTTC
TRBV20-1	TRBJ2-7	-	-	CSAPRLVALNYEQYF	TGCAGTGCTCCGAGACTAGTGGCCTTGAACTACGAGCAGTACTTC
TRBV5-1	TRBJ2-5	-	few	CASSLPGGFGETQYF	TGCGCCAGCAGCCTACCCGGGGGATTTGGGGAGACCCAGTACTTC
TRBV28	TRBJ2-3	TRBD2	many	CASSSIQNLLAASTDTQYF	TGTGCCAGCAGTTCGATCCAGAATCTACTAGCGGCGAGCACAGATACGCAGTATTTT
TRBV7-2	TRBJ2-7	TRBD2	-	CASSLGRLADDAYEQYF	TGTGCCAGCAGCTTAGGTAGGCTAGCGGACGATGCCTACGAGCAGTACTTC
TRBV29-1	TRBJ2-7	-	many	CSVEDIVGDEQYF	TGCAGCGTTGAGGATATCGTTGGAGACGAGCAGTACTTC